These 18 T cell receptor beta chains share one sample of origin, sequenced in a study of neurological immune-mediated disorders. MiXCR, applied by TCRdb to the 5' RACE reads, yields one record per CDR3 protein. This table has some 60,000 distinct CDR3 sequences, more than 9.5% appearing once. Time point indicated: longitudinal time-point 2. Input material: PBMCs. The receptor set was obtained from a man aged 30-40 years in good health.

This clonotype has at least ten counts. Here the CDR3 DNA reads TGCGCCAGCAGCTTATCGGGACAGGGGGCGAATGAGCAGTTCTTC. Its translation is CASSLSGQGANEQFF. The rearrangement links TRBV5-1 to TRBJ2-1, with 12 bases aligning to TRBD1. V shed 2 bases, J shed 7 bases, and the junction held 4 bases outside the gene matches. The CDR3 spans 15 residues. Germline V lookup: CDR1 SGHRS, CDR2 YFSETQ.

This clonotype showed up many times. The chain employs TRBV6-2 or TRBV6-3 and TRBJ1-1, with D maybe TRBD1 (6 bases). CDR1 and CDR2 from the germline V gene are MNHEY and SVGEGT. Trimming pared 2 bases from V and 10 bases from J, leaving 14 bases between. CDR3 length equals 13 residues. The CDR3: CASSYPGGGRAFF. CDR3 DNA: TGTGCCAGCAGTTACCCCGGGGGCGGAAGAGCTTTCTTT.

This clonotype was seen more than once but under ten times. The chain recombines TRBV3-1 with TRBJ1-1; D perhaps matches TRBD1 (5 bases). Trimming took 1 base from V and 4 from J, leaving 10 bases between them. CDR3 length: 14 amino acids. In germline, CDR1 is LGHDT, CDR2 YNNKEL (reference sequence). The CDR3 DNA follows: TGTGCCAGCAGCCAAGGAGGGGCGGCCACTGAAGCTTTCTTT. Translation: CASSQGGAATEAFF.

This clonotype was detected many times. The chain combines TRBV3-1 with TRBJ1-1; TRBD1 is a possible D gene (5 bases). This CDR3 contains 14 residues. Germline CDR1 reads LGHDT; CDR2 reads YNNKEL (reference sequence). The V end lost 3 bases, the J end lost 0 bases, and 8 bases lay between the germline ends. The CDR3 loop is CASSHGAMNTEAFF. CDR3 DNA sequence: TGTGCCAGCAGCCACGGGGCCATGAACACTGAAGCTTTCTTT.

This clonotype has only a few counts. V usage is TRBV9 and J usage is TRBJ2-5; the D gene is possibly TRBD1 (6 bases). This CDR3 is 16 amino acids long. Germline-derived CDR1 and CDR2 are SGDLS and YYNGEE. Trimming cost V 4 bases and J 4 bases, with 20 bases left between them. The CDR3 coding sequence is TGTGCCAGCAGCCCCAGGGGCTGGTCCGAAGGAGAGACCCAGTACTTC. Amino acids: CASSPRGWSEGETQYF.

This clonotype was counted ten times or more. The CDR3 region is CASRDGADTGELFF. CDR3 bases: TGCGCCAGCAGGGACGGGGCGGACACCGGGGAGCTGTTTTTT. This rearrangement joins TRBV10-2 to TRBJ2-2; TRBD1 or TRBD2 may be the D gene (5 bases each). The germline V and J ends were trimmed by 6 bases and 3 bases, with 11 bases remaining between them. The CDR3 is 14 residues long. The germline CDR1 and CDR2 sequences are WSHSY and SAAADI.

V is TRBV12-3 or TRBV12-4 and J is TRBJ2-1; D is perhaps TRBD2 (6 bases). V lost 3 bases to trimming and J lost 7 bases, with 13 bases between them. CDR3 length equals 14 residues. The CDR3 nucleotides are TGTGCCAGCAGTTTTATCCGGACTATTAATGAGCAGTTCTTC. Protein product: CASSFIRTINEQFF.

This clonotype was seen only a few times. The J gene is TRBJ2-1, the V gene TRBV12-3 or TRBV12-4, with TRBD2 matching over 10 bases. V lost 7 bases to trimming and J lost 8 bases; unmatched junction nucleotides: 8. CDR3 size: 14 residues. The CDR3 sequence is CASNKREGRDEQFF. Written as DNA, the CDR3 is TGTGCCAGCAACAAGCGGGAGGGTAGGGATGAGCAGTTCTTC.

This clonotype was recorded many times. This sequence joins TRBV2 and TRBJ2-5; 7 bases match TRBD1. The germline gives CDR1 SNHLY, CDR2 FYNNEI. The length of the CDR3 is 13 residues. V gave up 7 bases and J gave up 4 bases; unmatched junction bases: 6. DNA of the CDR3: TGTGCCAGCAAGTCACAGGGGTTAGAGACCCAGTACTTC. Residues: CASKSQGLETQYF.

This clonotype showed up many times. The gene calls are TRBV7-9 and TRBJ2-7; no clear D. The V and J ends lost 5 bases and 2 bases respectively, with 16 bases between them. This CDR3 has 15 amino acids. Germline lookup yields CDR1 SEHNR and CDR2 FQNEAQ (reference sequence). The CDR3 protein is CASSPGRAHTYEQYF. The DNA of the CDR3 is TGTGCCAGCAGCCCCGGTCGAGCGCACACCTACGAGCAGTACTTC. Combining the CDR3 with reference TRBV7-9 and TRBJ2-7 gives the whole variable domain DTGVSQNPRHKITKRGQNVTFRCDPISEHNRLYWYRQTLGQGPEFLTYFQNEAQLEKSRLLSDRFSAERPKGSFSTLEIQRTEQGDSAMYLCASSPGRAHTYEQYFGPGTRLTVT.

This clonotype was observed many times. The chain joins TRBV5-1 to TRBJ2-7, with 13 bases lining up with TRBD2. The germline CDR1 and CDR2 sequences are SGHRS and YFSETQ. With 4 bases clipped from V and 12 bases from J, the junction kept 13 bases outside the gene matches. The CDR3 is 15 residues long. CDR3 in amino acids: CASSPGLAGEPISYF. CDR3 DNA sequence: TGCGCCAGCAGCCCAGGACTAGCGGGAGAGCCCATTTCGTACTTC.

This clonotype was counted at least ten times. This chain connects TRBV19 to TRBJ2-4; 10 bases fit TRBD2. The J segment lost 3 bases and the V segment lost 8 bases, leaving 4 bases of the junction unmatched. CDR3 length: 14 amino acids. Germline V lookup: CDR1 LNHDA, CDR2 SQIVND (reference sequence). The CDR3 sequence: CASASGSGKNIQYF. The CDR3 coding sequence is TGTGCCAGTGCTAGCGGGAGTGGCAAAAACATTCAGTACTTC.

This clonotype was counted at least ten times. The chain is built from TRBV28 and TRBJ2-7, with 9 bases that match TRBD1. The CDR3 has 14 residues. V lost 3 bases and J lost 5; bases outside the gene matches: 5. The V gene's germline CDR1 is MDHEN and CDR2 SYDVKM. The CDR3 sequence is CASSFPGQGDEQYF. CDR3 DNA: TGTGCCAGCAGTTTCCCGGGACAGGGCGACGAGCAGTACTTC.

Regarding this clonotype: A much bigger clone sits one base away, suggesting this may be a read error. The rearrangement joins TRBV20-1 to TRBJ2-6; D not certain. CDR1 DFQATT and CDR2 SNEGSKA come from the germline V gene (reference sequence). The CDR3 loop spans 17 amino acids. CDR3 protein: CSARKLGLGSGTNVLTF. CDR3 sequence (DNA): TGCAGTGCTAGAAAGCTTGGATTGGGATCTGGGACCAACGTCCTGACTTTC.

This clonotype was seen ten or more times. This rearrangement joins TRBV5-1 to TRBJ2-1, with 9 bases that match TRBD2. V was pared by 1 base and J by 6 bases, with 5 bases of the junction left unmatched. The CDR3 sequence is 15 residues long. Germline CDR1 and CDR2: SGHRS and YFSETQ. The CDR3 DNA reads TGCGCCAGCAGCTTGCTAGCGGGATCGGCCAATGAGCAGTTCTTC. Its translation: CASSLLAGSANEQFF.

The rearrangement links TRBV12-3 or TRBV12-4 to TRBJ2-7; 11 positions agree with TRBD1. The CDR3 consists of 15 residues. The CDR3 protein is CTNTGTGTGGVEQYF. CDR3 DNA: TGTACCAACACTGGAACCGGGACAGGGGGGGTCGAGCAGTACTTC.

The chain employs TRBV6-5 and TRBJ2-2; TRBD2 matches at 7 bases. CDR1 and CDR2 (germline): MNHEY, SVGAGI. V lost 7 bases to trimming and J lost 3 bases; unmatched junction nucleotides: 5. The CDR3 is 14 residues long. CDR3 nucleotide sequence: TGTGCCAGCATCCGTGCGGGGGACACCGGGGAGCTGTTTTTT. The encoded protein is CASIRAGDTGELFF.

This clonotype was seen a few times. The V gene is TRBV5-1, the J gene TRBJ2-1, with D unclear. Germline CDR1 reads SGHRS; CDR2 reads YFSETQ. Deletions cut 3 bases from V and 6 bases from J, with 16 bases between. The CDR3 has 15 residues. CDR3 nucleotide sequence: TGCGCCAGCAGCTCGGGCTTCAAGCCCCCCAATGAGCAGTTCTTC. Translating gives CASSSGFKPPNEQFF.